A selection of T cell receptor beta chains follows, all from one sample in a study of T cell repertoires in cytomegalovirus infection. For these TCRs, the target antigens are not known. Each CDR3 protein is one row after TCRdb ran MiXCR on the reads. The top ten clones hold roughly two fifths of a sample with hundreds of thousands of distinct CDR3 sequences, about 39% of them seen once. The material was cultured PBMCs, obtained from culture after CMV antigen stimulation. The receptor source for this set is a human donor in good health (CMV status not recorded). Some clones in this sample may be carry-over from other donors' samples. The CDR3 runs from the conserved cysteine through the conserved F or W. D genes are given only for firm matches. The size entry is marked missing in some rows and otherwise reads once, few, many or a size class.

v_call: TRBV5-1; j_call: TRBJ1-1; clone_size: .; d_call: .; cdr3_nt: TGCGCCAGCAGCTTCCTCAGGGAAGGCACTGAAGCTTTCTTT; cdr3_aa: CASSFLREGTEAFF
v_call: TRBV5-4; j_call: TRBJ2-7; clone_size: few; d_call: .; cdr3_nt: TGTGCCAGCAGCTTGGTTTTAGACCTTCCCCACGAGCAGTACTTC; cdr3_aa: CASSLVLDLPHEQYF
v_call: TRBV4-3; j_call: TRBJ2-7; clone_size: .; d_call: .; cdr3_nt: TGCGCCAGCAGCCAAGGTGTTGCGGGGATCTCCTACGAGCAGTACTTC; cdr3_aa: CASSQGVAGISYEQYF
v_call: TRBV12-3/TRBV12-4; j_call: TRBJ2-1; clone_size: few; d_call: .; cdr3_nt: TGTGCCAGCACCCTAGGGACGGCGGATGAGCAGTTCTTC; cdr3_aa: CASTLGTADEQFF
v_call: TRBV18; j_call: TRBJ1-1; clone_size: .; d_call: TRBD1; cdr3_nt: TGTGCCAGCTCACCACCCAGTTCAGGGGGCACTGAAGCTTTCTTT; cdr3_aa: CASSPPSSGGTEAFF
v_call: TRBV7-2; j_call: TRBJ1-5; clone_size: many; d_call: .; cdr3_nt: TGTGCCAGCAGCTTAGCATCCTTCGCTTATCAGCCCCAGCATTTT; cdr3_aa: CASSLASFAYQPQHF
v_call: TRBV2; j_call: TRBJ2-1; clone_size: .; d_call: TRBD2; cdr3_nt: TGTGCCAGCAGGCGGGGACTAGCGGGGAACAATGAGCAGTTCTTC; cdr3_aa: CASRRGLAGNNEQFF
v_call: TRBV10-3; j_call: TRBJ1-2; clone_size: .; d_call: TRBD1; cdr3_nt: TGTGCCATCAGCTCCGGGACAGGGGCCTTAGCTAACTATGGCTACACCTTC; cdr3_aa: CAISSGTGALANYGYTF
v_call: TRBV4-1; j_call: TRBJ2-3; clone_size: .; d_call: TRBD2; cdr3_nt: TGCGCCAGCAGCCAAGTAGTAGCGGGGGGCACAGATACGCAGTATTTT; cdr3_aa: CASSQVVAGGTDTQYF
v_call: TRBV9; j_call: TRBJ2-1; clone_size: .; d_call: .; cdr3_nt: TGTGCCAGCAGCATACAGTCGCAGCAGTTCTTC; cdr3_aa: CASSIQSQQFF
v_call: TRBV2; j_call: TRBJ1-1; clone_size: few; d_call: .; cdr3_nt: TGTGCCAGTACTTCGCAGCCGAACACTGAAGCTTTCTTT; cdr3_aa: CASTSQPNTEAFF
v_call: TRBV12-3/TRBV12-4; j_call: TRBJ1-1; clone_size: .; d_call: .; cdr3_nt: TGTGCCAGCAGCCCCCGGGGCCGTATCATGAACACTGAAGCTTTCTTT; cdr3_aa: CASSPRGRIMNTEAFF
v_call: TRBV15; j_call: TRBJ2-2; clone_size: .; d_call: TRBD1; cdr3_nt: TGTGCCACCAGCAGAGCCACAGGGGGCGCGAACACCGGGGAGCTGTTTTTT; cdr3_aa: CATSRATGGANTGELFF
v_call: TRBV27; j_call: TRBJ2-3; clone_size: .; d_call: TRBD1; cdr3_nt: TGTGCCAGCAGTTCCCTCGGGACAGGGGGGTACACAGATACGCAGTATTTT; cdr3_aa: CASSSLGTGGYTDTQYF
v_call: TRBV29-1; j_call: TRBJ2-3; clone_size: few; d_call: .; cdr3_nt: TGCAGCGCCAGGGGCGTGTTGCCCGATACGCAGTATTTT; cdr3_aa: CSARGVLPDTQYF
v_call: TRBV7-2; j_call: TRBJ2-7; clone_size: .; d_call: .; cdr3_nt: TGTGCCAGCAGCAAAACGGGGACCCCTTACCCCTACGAGCAGTACTTC; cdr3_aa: CASSKTGTPYPYEQYF
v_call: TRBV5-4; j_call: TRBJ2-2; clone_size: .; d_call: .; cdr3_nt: TGTGCCAGCAGCCCGGCGGACGGGGAGCTGTTTTTT; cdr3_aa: CASSPADGELFF
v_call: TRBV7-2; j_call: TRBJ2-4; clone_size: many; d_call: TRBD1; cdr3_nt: TGTGCCAGCAGTATGACAGGGGGCGGTAAAGCCAAAAACATTCAGTACTTC; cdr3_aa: CASSMTGGGKAKNIQYF
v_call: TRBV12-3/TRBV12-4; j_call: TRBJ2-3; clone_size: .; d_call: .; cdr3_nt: TGTGCCAGCAGTCTGGGGGCTAGCGGTTACACAGATACGCAGTATTTT; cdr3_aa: CASSLGASGYTDTQYF
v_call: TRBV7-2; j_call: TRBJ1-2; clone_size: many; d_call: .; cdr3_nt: TGTGCCAGCAGCTCCCCTAGTGGCTATGGCTACACCTTC; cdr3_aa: CASSSPSGYGYTF
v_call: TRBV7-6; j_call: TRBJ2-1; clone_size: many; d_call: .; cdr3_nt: TGTGCCAGCAGCTCCAATGTCAATGAGCAGTTCTTC; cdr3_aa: CASSSNVNEQFF
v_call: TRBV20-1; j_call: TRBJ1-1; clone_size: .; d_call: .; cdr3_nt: TGCAGTGCTAGAGATTGGGGGGACACTGAAGCTTTCTTT; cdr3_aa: CSARDWGDTEAFF
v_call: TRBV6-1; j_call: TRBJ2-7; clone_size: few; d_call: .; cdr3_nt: TGTGCCAGCAGCAACGACGGAGTACGGGAGCAGTACTTC; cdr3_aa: CASSNDGVREQYF
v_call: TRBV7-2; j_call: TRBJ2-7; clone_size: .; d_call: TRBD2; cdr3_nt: TGTGCCAGCAGCTTAATCGCTAGCGGCTACGAGCAGTACTTC; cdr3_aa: CASSLIASGYEQYF
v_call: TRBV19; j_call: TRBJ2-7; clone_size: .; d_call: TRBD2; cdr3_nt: TGTGCCAGTAGTTCGGCGGGGGGGTACCCCTACGAGCAGTACTTC; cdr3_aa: CASSSAGGYPYEQYF
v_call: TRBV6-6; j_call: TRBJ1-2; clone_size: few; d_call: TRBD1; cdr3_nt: TGTGCCAGCACCCAGGCGGGACAGGGGGTTGGAGGCTACACCTTC; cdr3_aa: CASTQAGQGVGGYTF
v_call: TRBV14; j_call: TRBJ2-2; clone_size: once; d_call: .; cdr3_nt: TGTGCCAGCAGCCAAGTAGTGGGTGCCGGGGAGCTGTTTTTT; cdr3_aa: CASSQVVGAGELFF
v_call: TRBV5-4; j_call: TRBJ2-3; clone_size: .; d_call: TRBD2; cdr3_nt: TGTGCCAGCAGCTCTTCTAGCGGGGGCACAGATACGCAGTATTTT; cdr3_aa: CASSSSSGGTDTQYF
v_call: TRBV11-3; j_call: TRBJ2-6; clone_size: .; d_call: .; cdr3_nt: TGTGCCAGCAGCTTAGATCAGGGGGGCTCGGCTGGGGCCAACGTCCTGACTTTC; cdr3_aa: CASSLDQGGSAGANVLTF
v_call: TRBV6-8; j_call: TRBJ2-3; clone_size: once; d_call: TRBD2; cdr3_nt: TGTGCCAGCAGCACATCTAGCGGGGGGGGCACAGATACGCAGTATTTT; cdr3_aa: CASSTSSGGGTDTQYF
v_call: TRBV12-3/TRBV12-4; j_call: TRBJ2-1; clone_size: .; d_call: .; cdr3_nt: TGTGCCAGCAGTTTCGTAGCGGCCGCCTACAATGAGCAGTTCTTC; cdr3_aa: CASSFVAAAYNEQFF
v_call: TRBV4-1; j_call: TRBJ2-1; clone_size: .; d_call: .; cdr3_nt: TGTGCCAGCAGCCAAGAGGCAGGGCAGCCCTACAATGAGCAGTTCTTC; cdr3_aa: CASSQEAGQPYNEQFF
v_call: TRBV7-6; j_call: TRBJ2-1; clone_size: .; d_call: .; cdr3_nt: TGTGCCAGCAGCTTAGGGGACGGTTCTGGGGAGTTCTTC; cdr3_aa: CASSLGDGSGEFF
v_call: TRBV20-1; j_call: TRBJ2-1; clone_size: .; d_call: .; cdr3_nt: TGCAGTGACACCCCTGGGCTAGCGACCTACAATGAGCAGTTCTTC; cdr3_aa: CSDTPGLATYNEQFF
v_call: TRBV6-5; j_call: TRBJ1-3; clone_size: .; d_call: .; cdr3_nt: TGTGCCAGCAGACCGCCTGGGCTGGAAAACACCATATATTTT; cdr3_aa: CASRPPGLENTIYF
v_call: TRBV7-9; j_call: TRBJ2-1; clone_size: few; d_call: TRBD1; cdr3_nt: TGTGCCAGCAGCTCCAGTGAACAGGGGGATGAGCAGTTCTTC; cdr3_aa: CASSSSEQGDEQFF
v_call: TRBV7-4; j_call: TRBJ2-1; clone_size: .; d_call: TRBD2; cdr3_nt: TGTGCCAGCAGCGTGAGGACTAGCGGGACTAATAACAATGAGCAGTTCTTC; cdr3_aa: CASSVRTSGTNNNEQFF
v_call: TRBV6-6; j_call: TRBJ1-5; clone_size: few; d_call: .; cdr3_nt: TGTGCCAGCAGCTATACCCGGGGCGATCAGCCCCAGCATTTT; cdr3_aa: CASSYTRGDQPQHF